Listed here are 10 T cell receptor beta chains from one sample, sequenced in a study of OX40 agonist ivuxolimab in advanced cancers. Here immunoSEQ multiplex PCR was the method, and the copy in TCRdb shows in-frame clones only, minus some. Here the sample spans 11,000 or so clones, approximately 87% being singletons. Sequencing used CD4+ or CD8+ T cells sorted from blood, obtained in a trial of the OX40 agonist ivuxolimab. The receptors stem from an adult with an advanced solid tumor such as melanoma, head and neck, liver or kidney cancer.

This clone came up once. V and J are TRBV11-2 and TRBJ1-2, with D hard to call. This CDR3 has 12 amino acids. Per the germline V gene, CDR1 is SGHAT and CDR2 is FQNNGV. Trimming took 3 bases from V and 6 from J, leaving 8 bases between them. The CDR3 DNA is TGTGCCAGCAGCTTGCCAGGCCATGGCTACACCTTC. Protein: CASSLPGHGYTF.

The V and J genes are TRBV11-2 and TRBJ2-7, with a weak D call TRBD2 (6 bases). Germline V gene lookup returns CDR1 SGHAT and CDR2 FQNNGV. V shed 5 bases and J shed 6 bases, with 20 bases lying between them. The CDR3 covers 15 residues. The CDR3 loop reads CASSQGAGSLGEQYF. The CDR3 coding sequence is TGTGCCAGCAGCCAAGGGGCGGGATCACTCGGCGAGCAGTACTTC.

The chain employs TRBV5-6 and TRBJ2-7, with a tentative D call TRBD2 (6 bases). The length of the CDR3 is 14 residues. Trimming took off 2 bases at V and 0 bases at J, with 9 bases between the two ends. The germline gives CDR1 SGHDT, CDR2 YYEEEE. The DNA for the CDR3 is TGTGCCAGCAGCTTCGCGGGATCCTCCTACGAGCAGTACTTC. It is translated as CASSFAGSSYEQYF.

Concerning this clone itself: The junction differs from germline at one of its ends, possibly a read error. V usage is TRBV7-7 and J usage is TRBJ2-3, with a weak D call TRBD2 (5 bases). This CDR3 is 15 amino acids long. Looked up from germline, CDR1 is SSHAT and CDR2 is FNYEAQ (reference sequence). In nucleotides, the CDR3 is TGTGCTAGCAGCCCCACGGCGGGCAGCACAGATACGCAGTATTTT. Translated: CASSPTAGSTDTQYF. Looking up the rest from reference TRBV7-7 and TRBJ2-3 gives the full variable domain: GAGVSQSPRYKVTKRGQDVTLRCDPISSHATLYWYQQALGQGPEFLTYFNYEAQPDKSGLPSDRFSAERPEGSISTLTIQRTEQRDSAMYRCASSPTAGSTDTQYFGPGTRLTVL.

The chain combines TRBV5-1 with TRBJ2-7; either TRBD1 or TRBD2 may supply D (6 bases each). The CDR3 extends over 14 amino acids. V was cut by 2 bases and J by 3 bases, with 12 bases left in between. The V gene's germline CDR1 is SGHRS and CDR2 YFSETQ. In DNA, the CDR3 is TGCGCCAGCAGCTTTACAGAGGGGGGCTACGAGCAGTACTTC. Translation: CASSFTEGGYEQYF.

This clone has just a few counts. This chain connects TRBV6-4 to TRBJ2-2; possible D gene TRBD1, 5 bases. The CDR3 is made up of 13 amino acids. Germline V gene lookup returns CDR1 MRHNA and CDR2 SNTAGT. The V gene lost 6 bases and the J gene lost 3 bases, with 8 bases spanning the gap. The chain's CDR3 is CASSEQDTGELFF. DNA of the CDR3: TGTGCCAGCAGCGAACAGGACACCGGGGAGCTGTTTTTT.

The chain joins TRBV27 to TRBJ2-1; maybe TRBD1 (5 bases). The CDR3 extends over 14 amino acids. From germline, CDR1 is MNHEY and CDR2 SMNVEV (reference sequence). The V end was cut by 7 bases, the J end by 8 bases, with 18 bases between. The CDR3 coding sequence is TGTGCCAGCATGGATGTTCAGGGTATCTATGAGCAGTTCTTC. As protein: CASMDVQGIYEQFF.

V gene TRBV4-2 combines with J gene TRBJ2-2; tentatively, D is TRBD1 (5 bases). V was shortened by 1 base and J by 6 bases, with 18 bases between the two germline ends. The CDR3 totals 17 residues. Germline CDR1 LGHNA, CDR2 YNFKEQ. In nucleotides, the CDR3 is TGTGCCAGCAGCCAAGGTCCCGCGTTAACAGGTCCCGGGGAGCTGTTTTTT. Protein product: CASSQGPALTGPGELFF.

This clone occurred a few times. V and J are TRBV30 and TRBJ2-5; TRBD2 aligns across 8 bases. There are 14 residues in the CDR3. V shed 4 bases, J shed 7 bases, and the junction held 11 bases outside the gene matches. Germline CDR1 is GTSNPN and CDR2 is SVGIG (reference sequence). In DNA form, the CDR3 reads TGTGCCTGGACCAACCGGACCCGGGGGGGGACCCAGTACTTC. As protein: CAWTNRTRGGTQYF.

In DNA, the CDR3 is TGTGCCAGCAGCTCTATTGGAAACACCATATATTTT. It specifies CASSSIGNTIYF. The chain couples TRBV11-2 to TRBJ1-3; the D is unclear. V lost 4 bases to trimming and J lost 3 bases, with 4 bases between them. This CDR3 region has 12 residues. Germline V CDR1 and CDR2: SGHAT, FQNNGV.